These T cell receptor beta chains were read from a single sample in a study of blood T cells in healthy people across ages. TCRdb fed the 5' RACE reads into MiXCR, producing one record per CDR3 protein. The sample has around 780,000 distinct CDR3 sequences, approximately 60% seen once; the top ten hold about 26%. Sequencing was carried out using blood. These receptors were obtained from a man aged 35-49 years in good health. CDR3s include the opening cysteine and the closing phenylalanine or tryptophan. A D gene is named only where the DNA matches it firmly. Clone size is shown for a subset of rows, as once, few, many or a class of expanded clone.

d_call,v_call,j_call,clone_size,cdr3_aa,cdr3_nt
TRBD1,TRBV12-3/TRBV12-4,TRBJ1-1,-,CASSQRGTGDQKEAFF,TGTGCCAGCAGCCAGAGGGGGACAGGGGACCAGAAAGAAGCTTTCTTT
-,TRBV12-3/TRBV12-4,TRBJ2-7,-,CASSFREPYEQYF,TGTGCCAGCAGTTTCCGGGAACCCTACGAGCAGTACTTC
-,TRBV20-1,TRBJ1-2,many,CSARRRELGYTF,TGCAGTGCTAGACGCAGGGAGCTTGGCTACACCTTC
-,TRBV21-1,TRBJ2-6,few,CASSKRSGANVLTF,TGTGCCAGCAGCAAGCGGTCTGGGGCCAACGTCCTGACTTTC
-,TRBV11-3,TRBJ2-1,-,CASSGPVGHEQFF,TGTGCCAGCAGCGGCCCAGTGGGGCATGAGCAGTTCTTC
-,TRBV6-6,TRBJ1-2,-,CASSAPAGFSGYTF,TGTGCCAGCAGTGCCCCCGCGGGGTTTAGTGGCTACACCTTC
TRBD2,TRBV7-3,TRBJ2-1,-,CASSLYPRPMGGRDSNNEQFF,TGTGCCAGCAGCTTATATCCGCGTCCCATGGGAGGGCGGGACTCCAACAATGAGCAGTTCTTC
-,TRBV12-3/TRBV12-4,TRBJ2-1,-,CASSSDSIYNEQFF,TGTGCCAGCAGTTCCGACAGTATCTACAATGAGCAGTTCTTC
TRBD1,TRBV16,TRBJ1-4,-,CASSRLGQGSEKLFF,TGTGCCAGCAGCCGGTTGGGACAGGGGAGTGAAAAACTGTTTTTT
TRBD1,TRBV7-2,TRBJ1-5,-,CASSLRTGGDQPQRF,TGTGCCAGCAGCTTAAGGACAGGGGGCGATCAGCCCCAGCGTTTT
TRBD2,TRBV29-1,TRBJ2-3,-,CSVVPSGLSTDTQYF,TGCAGCGTTGTCCCTAGCGGCCTAAGCACAGATACGCAGTATTTT